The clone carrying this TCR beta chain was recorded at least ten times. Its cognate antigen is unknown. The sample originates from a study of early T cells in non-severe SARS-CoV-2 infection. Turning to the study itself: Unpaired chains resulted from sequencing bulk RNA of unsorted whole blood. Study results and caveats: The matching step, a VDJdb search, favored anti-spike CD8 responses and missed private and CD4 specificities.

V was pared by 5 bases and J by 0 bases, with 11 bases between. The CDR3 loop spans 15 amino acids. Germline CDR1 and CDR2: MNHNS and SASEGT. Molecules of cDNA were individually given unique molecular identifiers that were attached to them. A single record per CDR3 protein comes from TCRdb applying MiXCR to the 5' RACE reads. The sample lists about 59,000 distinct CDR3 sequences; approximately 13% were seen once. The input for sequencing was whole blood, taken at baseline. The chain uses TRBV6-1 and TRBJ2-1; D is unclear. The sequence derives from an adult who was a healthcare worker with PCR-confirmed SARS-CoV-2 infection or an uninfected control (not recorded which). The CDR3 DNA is TGTGCCAGCAGTATGTCAGGTGCCTCCTACAATGAGCAGTTCTTC. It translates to CASSMSGASYNEQFF.